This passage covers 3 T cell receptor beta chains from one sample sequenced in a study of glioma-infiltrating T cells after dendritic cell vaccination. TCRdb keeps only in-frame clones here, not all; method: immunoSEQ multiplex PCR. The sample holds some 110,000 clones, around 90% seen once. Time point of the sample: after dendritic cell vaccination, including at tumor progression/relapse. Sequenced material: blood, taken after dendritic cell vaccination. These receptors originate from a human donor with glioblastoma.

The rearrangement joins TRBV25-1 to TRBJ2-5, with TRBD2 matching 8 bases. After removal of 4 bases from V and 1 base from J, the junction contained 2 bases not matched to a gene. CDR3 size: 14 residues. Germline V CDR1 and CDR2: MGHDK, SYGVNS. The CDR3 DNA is TGTGCCAGCAGTGGGACTAGCCTCCAAGAGACCCAGTACTTC. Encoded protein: CASSGTSLQETQYF.

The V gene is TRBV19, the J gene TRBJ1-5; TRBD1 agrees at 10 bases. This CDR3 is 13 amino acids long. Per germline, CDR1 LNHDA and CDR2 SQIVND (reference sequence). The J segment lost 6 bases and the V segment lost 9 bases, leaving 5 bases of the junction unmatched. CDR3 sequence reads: CASKTGGIQPQHF. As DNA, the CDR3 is TGTGCCAGCAAGACAGGGGGCATTCAGCCCCAGCATTTT.

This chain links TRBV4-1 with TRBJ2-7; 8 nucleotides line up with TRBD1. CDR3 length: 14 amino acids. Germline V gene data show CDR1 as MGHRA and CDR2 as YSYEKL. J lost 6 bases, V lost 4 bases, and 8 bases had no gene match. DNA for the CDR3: TGCGCCAGCAGCCCTTGGACAGGGAAAGTCGAGCAGTACTTC. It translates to CASSPWTGKVEQYF.